This is a list of T cell receptor beta chains from one sample in a study of esophageal squamous cell carcinoma under preoperative chemotherapy. TCRdb reprocessed the PCR reads with MiXCR, giving one entry per CDR3 protein. This table holds fewer than 40,000 distinct CDR3 sequences, roughly 50% found once. The specimen was taken from a patient given preoperative chemotherapy. The receptor source for this set is a human donor with esophageal squamous cell carcinoma. The donor label of this sample is uncertain. The CDR3 runs from the conserved cysteine through the conserved F or W. The D gene is left open where the match is weak. Clone size is given for some rows only: seen once, a few or many times, or a class if the clone is expanded.

V: TRBV6-1; size: few; J: TRBJ2-3; D: TRBD2; DNA: TGTGCCAGCAGCCCGACTAGCGGGGGGACAGATACGCAGTATTTT; CDR3: CASSPTSGGTDTQYF
V: TRBV6-1; size: .; J: TRBJ2-3; D: TRBD2; DNA: TGTGTCAGCAGCCGGACTAGCGGGAGGGATACCCAGTACTTT; CDR3: CVSSRTSGRDTQYF
V: TRBV27; size: .; J: TRBJ2-4; D: .; DNA: TGTGGCAGCAGGGGGGGGCGAGCCACAAACATGCAGTACTTT; CDR3: CGSRGGRATNMQYF
V: TRBV7-3; size: .; J: TRBJ2-3; D: .; DNA: TGTGCCAGCAGCCGCGTCCAGGCCGGGAGCACCGGGGCGCAGTATTTT; CDR3: CASSRVQAGSTGAQYF
V: TRBV6-5; size: .; J: TRBJ1-2; D: .; DNA: TGTGCCAGCAGTTACTTTAGGGAAGCCCCCTATGGCTACACCTTC; CDR3: CASSYFREAPYGYTF
V: TRBV7-9; size: .; J: TRBJ2-2; D: .; DNA: TGTGCCAGCAGCGTACCCCAGGCAGAGAGCACCGGGACGCTGTTTTTT; CDR3: CASSVPQAESTGTLFF
V: TRBV7-6; size: .; J: TRBJ2-3; D: .; DNA: TGTGGCAGCAGCTCGGGAGCGTGGGCCAAAGATACGCAGTATTTC; CDR3: CGSSSGAWAKDTQYF
V: TRBV7-2; size: .; J: TRBJ2-1; D: .; DNA: TGTGCCAGCAGCTTAGGGGCGGGGCGGGGCCACAATGAGCAGTTCTTC; CDR3: CASSLGAGRGHNEQFF
V: TRBV24-1; size: .; J: TRBJ2-2; D: TRBD1; DNA: TGTGCCACCAGGGGGACAGGGCCCACCGGGGAGCTGTTTTTT; CDR3: CATRGTGPTGELFF
V: TRBV6-5; size: many; J: TRBJ2-7; D: TRBD1; DNA: TGTGCCAGCAGTTACGCGACAGGGGTCTCCTACGAGCAGTACTTC; CDR3: CASSYATGVSYEQYF
V: TRBV7-2; size: .; J: TRBJ2-5; D: TRBD2; DNA: TGTGCCAGCAGCTTAGCCAGGGGAAGCGGGAGTAGGTTGGAGACGCAGTACTTC; CDR3: CASSLARGSGSRLETQYF
V: TRBV7-3; size: .; J: TRBJ2-5; D: .; DNA: TGTGCCAGCAGCTCGGGGCCCGCGGGCGGGGACCAAGACACCCAGTACTTC; CDR3: CASSSGPAGGDQDTQYF
V: TRBV7-7; size: medium-sized; J: TRBJ2-1; D: TRBD2; DNA: TGTGCTAGCAGCTTAGGGACCGGGACTAGCGGGAGCAGGCAGTTCTTC; CDR3: CASSLGTGTSGSRQFF
V: TRBV7-9; size: .; J: TRBJ2-7; D: .; DNA: TGTGCCAGCAGCCCCCCGTGGACCTACTACGAGCAGTACTTC; CDR3: CASSPPWTYYEQYF
V: TRBV7-9; size: many; J: TRBJ1-1; D: .; DNA: TGTGCCGTTGGGGCGATCGAAGCTTTCTTT; CDR3: CAVGAIEAFF
V: TRBV7-8; size: medium-sized; J: TRBJ2-4; D: .; DNA: TGTGCCAGCAGCACGAGCGGCCTAGCCAAAAACATTCAGTACTTC; CDR3: CASSTSGLAKNIQYF
V: TRBV7-2; size: many; J: TRBJ1-4; D: TRBD1; DNA: TGTGCCAGCAGCACTCATTCCGGGACAGCAGAGGCCTCAAAACTGTTTTTT; CDR3: CASSTHSGTAEASKLFF
V: TRBV7-3; size: large; J: TRBJ2-7; D: TRBD1; DNA: TGTGCCAGCAGCTTAAGCGGGACAGGATCTTACGAGCAGTACTTC; CDR3: CASSLSGTGSYEQYF
V: TRBV6-1; size: medium-sized; J: TRBJ2-1; D: TRBD2; DNA: TGTGCCAGCGGCCGGACTAGCGGGACGCGGAACAATGAGCAGTTCTTC; CDR3: CASGRTSGTRNNEQFF
V: TRBV7-9; size: .; J: TRBJ2-7; D: .; DNA: TGTGCGAGCAGCGGAGGCCGTGGGAAAGACACGCAGTACTTC; CDR3: CASSGGRGKDTQYF
V: TRBV12-3/TRBV12-4; size: .; J: TRBJ2-5; D: .; DNA: TGTGCCAGCAGCCTTGGACGGAACCAAGAGACCCAGTACTTC; CDR3: CASSLGRNQETQYF
V: TRBV11-3; size: .; J: TRBJ2-5; D: TRBD1; DNA: TGTGCCAGCAGCTCCCTCGACAGGGGGGGCCTTGACCAAAAGACCCAGTACTTC; CDR3: CASSSLDRGGLDQKTQYF
V: TRBV25-1; size: few; J: TRBJ2-4; D: .; DNA: TGTGCCAGCAGTGACGAGCACACCCAGTACTTC; CDR3: CASSDEHTQYF
V: TRBV7-9; size: .; J: TRBJ2-5; D: TRBD2; DNA: TGTGCCAGCAGCCCGACGCTAGCGGGTGGCCAAGAGACCCAGTACTTC; CDR3: CASSPTLAGGQETQYF
V: TRBV6-5; size: .; J: TRBJ2-4; D: TRBD1; DNA: TGTGCCAGCCGTTACACAGGGGGCTCTTCCAAAGATACTCAGTACTTC; CDR3: CASRYTGGSSKDTQYF
V: TRBV7-2; size: .; J: TRBJ2-1; D: TRBD2; DNA: TGTGCCAGCAGCGTAGCGGGAGGGTCCTACAATGAGCAGTTCTTC; CDR3: CASSVAGGSYNEQFF
V: TRBV12-3/TRBV12-4; size: .; J: TRBJ2-3; D: .; DNA: TGTGCCGGCAGTTGGGGTTGTAGCAAAAATACGCAGTATTTT; CDR3: CAGSWGCSKNTQYF
V: TRBV7-9; size: many; J: TRBJ2-1; D: .; DNA: TGTGCCAGCAGTAGAGGGGGAGATGAGCAGTTCTTC; CDR3: CASSRGGDEQFF
V: TRBV7-6; size: .; J: TRBJ2-3; D: .; DNA: TGTGCCAGCAGCTCAGGAGCCAGGGGCACAGACATGCAGTATTTC; CDR3: CASSSGARGTDMQYF
V: TRBV5-1; size: .; J: TRBJ2-1; D: .; DNA: TGCGCCAGCAGCTTGGAGGGCAGGGTGGAGGTAAATGAGCAGTTCTTC; CDR3: CASSLEGRVEVNEQFF
V: TRBV27; size: .; J: TRBJ2-1; D: TRBD2; DNA: TGTGCCAGCAGGAGGGGACTAGCGGGAACCGGATACAATGAGCAGTTCTTC; CDR3: CASRRGLAGTGYNEQFF
V: TRBV7-2; size: .; J: TRBJ2-7; D: TRBD1; DNA: TGTGCCAGCAGCCGGGACAGGGTAAACGAGCAGTACTTC; CDR3: CASSRDRVNEQYF
V: TRBV24-1; size: few; J: TRBJ2-1; D: .; DNA: TGTGCCACCAGTGATTCCCCCCGTGAGACCCAGTTCTTC; CDR3: CATSDSPRETQFF
V: TRBV25-1; size: many; J: TRBJ2-5; D: .; DNA: TGTGCCAGCAGTCCCCGTGGGGGGGGGCCCCAAGAGACCCAGTACTTC; CDR3: CASSPRGGGPQETQYF
V: TRBV7-9; size: .; J: TRBJ2-7; D: .; DNA: TGTGCCAGCAGCCGCGGGACATCTTCCTACGAGCAGTACTTT; CDR3: CASSRGTSSYEQYF
V: TRBV7-8; size: many; J: TRBJ2-5; D: TRBD1; DNA: TGTGCCAGCAGCTTATACCCGACAGGGCAAGAGACCCAGTACTTC; CDR3: CASSLYPTGQETQYF
V: TRBV6-2/TRBV6-3; size: once; J: TRBJ2-7; D: .; DNA: TGTGCCAGCAGTTACCGCCCCTACGAGCAGTACTTC; CDR3: CASSYRPYEQYF
V: TRBV7-8; size: many; J: TRBJ2-1; D: .; DNA: TGTGCCAGCAGCTTAACTTACTCATCCTACGAGCAGTTCTTC; CDR3: CASSLTYSSYEQFF
V: TRBV7-2; size: many; J: TRBJ1-5; D: .; DNA: TGTGCCAGCAGCTTAGTGGGGGAGGGTAATCAGCCCCAGCATTTT; CDR3: CASSLVGEGNQPQHF
V: TRBV19; size: few; J: TRBJ2-2; D: .; DNA: TGTGCCAGTAACCGGGGGGCTGACACCGGGGAGCTGTTTTTT; CDR3: CASNRGADTGELFF
V: TRBV12-3/TRBV12-4; size: .; J: TRBJ2-3; D: .; DNA: TGTGCCAGCCTGTCTAGCGCCACAGATACGCAGTATTTT; CDR3: CASLSSATDTQYF
V: TRBV7-3; size: .; J: TRBJ2-5; D: TRBD2; DNA: TGTGCCAGCAGCTTCGTACCGGGGGGACGGGACCAAAAGATCCAGTACTTC; CDR3: CASSFVPGGRDQKIQYF